This is a list of T cell receptor beta chains from one sample in a study of blood T cell repertoires in COVID-19. Repertoires were generated with immunoSEQ multiplex PCR, while TCRdb's copy carries only in-frame clones and drops some. This table has about 150,000 clones, roughly 89% appearing once. Sequences were obtained from peripheral blood. Receptors were obtained from a woman in her 50s with acute or convalescent COVID-19. Each CDR3 is given with its conserved first and last residue. Each record gives: CDR3 DNA, CDR3 protein, J gene, D gene, clone size, V gene. A D gene is named only where the DNA matches it firmly. For some rows the clone size is stated as once, few or many, or as a class when expanded; others skip it.

cdr3_nt: TGTGCCAGCAGTCCTACTTCCGGACTAGCATCCTACGAGCAGTACTTC
cdr3_aa: CASSPTSGLASYEQYF
j_call: TRBJ2-7
d_call: TRBD2
clone_size: NA
v_call: TRBV27

cdr3_nt: TGCGCCAGCAGCCAAACCACGGGGACTAATCAGCCCCAGCATTTT
cdr3_aa: CASSQTTGTNQPQHF
j_call: TRBJ1-5
d_call: NA
clone_size: NA
v_call: TRBV5-1

cdr3_nt: TGCGCCAGCAGCGTTGGACTTGCGGGAGGGCCGGGGGAGACCCAGTACTTC
cdr3_aa: CASSVGLAGGPGETQYF
j_call: TRBJ2-5
d_call: TRBD2
clone_size: once
v_call: TRBV5-1

cdr3_nt: TGTGCCAGCTCACTAGGGGTCAGCTATGGCTACACCTTC
cdr3_aa: CASSLGVSYGYTF
j_call: TRBJ1-2
d_call: NA
clone_size: once
v_call: TRBV18

cdr3_nt: TGCGCCAGCAGCCAGATCAAATACAGGGAAGGTTATGGCTACACCTTC
cdr3_aa: CASSQIKYREGYGYTF
j_call: TRBJ1-2
d_call: NA
clone_size: NA
v_call: TRBV4-1

cdr3_nt: TGTGCCAGCAAAACAGGGGGCGCGGGGAACACTGAAGCTTTCTTT
cdr3_aa: CASKTGGAGNTEAFF
j_call: TRBJ1-1
d_call: TRBD1
clone_size: NA
v_call: TRBV30

cdr3_nt: TGTGCCAGCAGACTAGCTGGGCCAGATACGCAGTATTTT
cdr3_aa: CASRLAGPDTQYF
j_call: TRBJ2-3
d_call: NA
clone_size: NA
v_call: TRBV12-3/TRBV12-4

cdr3_nt: TGTGCCAGCAGCCAAGATCGAGTTAATGAAAAACTGTTTTTT
cdr3_aa: CASSQDRVNEKLFF
j_call: TRBJ1-4
d_call: NA
clone_size: NA
v_call: TRBV3-1/TRBV3-2

cdr3_nt: TGTGCCAGCAGTGGTACAGGACAGGGTCAATACGAGCAGTACTTC
cdr3_aa: CASSGTGQGQYEQYF
j_call: TRBJ2-7
d_call: TRBD1
clone_size: NA
v_call: TRBV28

cdr3_nt: TGTGCCAGCAGTCTATATAGACAGGGCAGCTCTGGGGCCAACGTCCTGACTTTC
cdr3_aa: CASSLYRQGSSGANVLTF
j_call: TRBJ2-6
d_call: TRBD1
clone_size: NA
v_call: TRBV6-6

cdr3_nt: TGCAGCGTTGGGAAACAGGGGAACACTGAAGCTTTCTTT
cdr3_aa: CSVGKQGNTEAFF
j_call: TRBJ1-1
d_call: NA
clone_size: once
v_call: TRBV29-1

cdr3_nt: TGTGCCAGCAGCGGGGTAGCGGGAGTAGGGGAGCAGTTCTTC
cdr3_aa: CASSGVAGVGEQFF
j_call: TRBJ2-1
d_call: TRBD2
clone_size: NA
v_call: TRBV7-3

cdr3_nt: TGTGCCCAGTGGTCGGGACTGTATAATTCACCCCTCCACTTT
cdr3_aa: CAQWSGLYNSPLHF
j_call: TRBJ1-6
d_call: NA
clone_size: NA
v_call: TRBV30

cdr3_nt: TGTGCCAGCAGCTTGGAGGGACACGGTGACACTGAAGCTTTCTTT
cdr3_aa: CASSLEGHGDTEAFF
j_call: TRBJ1-1
d_call: NA
clone_size: NA
v_call: TRBV5-4

cdr3_nt: TGTGCCAGCAGTTACGGTCAAGGACAGGGGGGAAACACCATATATTTT
cdr3_aa: CASSYGQGQGGNTIYF
j_call: TRBJ1-3
d_call: TRBD1
clone_size: NA
v_call: TRBV6-5

cdr3_nt: TGTGCCAGTAGTTTGAAACTAGCGGGGGGAGGAGAAGCAGATACGCAGTATTTT
cdr3_aa: CASSLKLAGGGEADTQYF
j_call: TRBJ2-3
d_call: TRBD2
clone_size: few
v_call: TRBV19

cdr3_nt: TGTGCCAGCAGCCCCATAACAGGGGCGACCTACAATGAGCAGTTCTTC
cdr3_aa: CASSPITGATYNEQFF
j_call: TRBJ2-1
d_call: TRBD1
clone_size: few
v_call: TRBV7-9

cdr3_nt: TGTGCCACCAGTGATCCGGACAGAGGGCACTATGGCTACACCTTC
cdr3_aa: CATSDPDRGHYGYTF
j_call: TRBJ1-2
d_call: NA
clone_size: NA
v_call: TRBV24-1

cdr3_nt: TGTGCCAGAAGCCCGCTGGGGGCGGGAGGGGACCATGAGCAGTTCTTC
cdr3_aa: CARSPLGAGGDHEQFF
j_call: TRBJ2-1
d_call: TRBD2
clone_size: once
v_call: TRBV5-3

cdr3_nt: TGTGCCAGCAGCTTACCCCCTGGGACAGGGGATTACGAGCAGTACTTC
cdr3_aa: CASSLPPGTGDYEQYF
j_call: TRBJ2-7
d_call: TRBD1
clone_size: NA
v_call: TRBV11-2

cdr3_nt: TGTGCCACCAGCAGGGGCAGGGGTGGCGGAAGCGGCTACACCTTC
cdr3_aa: CATSRGRGGGSGYTF
j_call: TRBJ1-2
d_call: NA
clone_size: NA
v_call: TRBV15

cdr3_nt: TGTGCCAGCAGTTCGAGTAGCGGGGTCACAGATACGCAGTATTTT
cdr3_aa: CASSSSSGVTDTQYF
j_call: TRBJ2-3
d_call: TRBD2
clone_size: NA
v_call: TRBV6-5

cdr3_nt: TGTGCCAGCAGCTTAGCACGTAGCTCTGGAAACACCATATATTTT
cdr3_aa: CASSLARSSGNTIYF
j_call: TRBJ1-3
d_call: NA
clone_size: NA
v_call: TRBV7-2

cdr3_nt: TGTGCCAGCAGTTCCCGGACAGGGGGGTATGGCTACACCTTC
cdr3_aa: CASSSRTGGYGYTF
j_call: TRBJ1-2
d_call: TRBD1
clone_size: NA
v_call: TRBV6-4

cdr3_nt: TGTGCCAGCAGCTTAGATCAGATGGAGGCTTTCTCCTACGAGCAGTACTTC
cdr3_aa: CASSLDQMEAFSYEQYF
j_call: TRBJ2-7
d_call: NA
clone_size: once
v_call: TRBV11-2

cdr3_nt: TGTGCCAGCAGTAGGGCGGGGGCGCTGACTTTC
cdr3_aa: CASSRAGALTF
j_call: TRBJ2-6
d_call: NA
clone_size: once
v_call: TRBV6-5

cdr3_nt: TGTGCCAGCAGTCTCACCCAGCAAGAGACCCAGTACTTC
cdr3_aa: CASSLTQQETQYF
j_call: TRBJ2-5
d_call: NA
clone_size: NA
v_call: TRBV7-2

cdr3_nt: TGTGCCAGCAGCCTGTGGGCCAACACCGGGGAGCTGTTTTTT
cdr3_aa: CASSLWANTGELFF
j_call: TRBJ2-2
d_call: NA
clone_size: NA
v_call: TRBV9

cdr3_nt: TGTGCCAGCAGCACCGACAGGGAACCCTATAATTCACCCCTCCACTTT
cdr3_aa: CASSTDREPYNSPLHF
j_call: TRBJ1-6
d_call: TRBD1
clone_size: NA
v_call: TRBV5-4

cdr3_nt: TGTGCCAGCTCACCACCGGGACAGGTAGGGGTTGAAGCTTTCTTT
cdr3_aa: CASSPPGQVGVEAFF
j_call: TRBJ1-1
d_call: TRBD1
clone_size: once
v_call: TRBV18

cdr3_nt: TGTGCCAGCAGCCTACAGGGGAAACACACTGAAGCTTTCTTT
cdr3_aa: CASSLQGKHTEAFF
j_call: TRBJ1-1
d_call: TRBD1
clone_size: NA
v_call: TRBV3-1/TRBV3-2

cdr3_nt: TGTGCCAGCAGCCAAGTCCTGGCGGGTAGCTCCTACGAGCAGTACTTC
cdr3_aa: CASSQVLAGSSYEQYF
j_call: TRBJ2-7
d_call: NA
clone_size: NA
v_call: TRBV4-2

cdr3_nt: TGTGCTAGTGGTCCGCGGGGGGGCGCCGGGGTGGCTGAAGCTTTCTTT
cdr3_aa: CASGPRGGAGVAEAFF
j_call: TRBJ1-1
d_call: NA
clone_size: NA
v_call: TRBV12-5